This T cell receptor beta chain was documented in a study of response to subunit inactivated influenza vaccine. Worth noting for this clonotype: Its antigen remains unidentified.

TCRdb processed the RT-PCR reads anew with MiXCR; each CDR3 protein has one entry. The sample holds hundreds of thousands of distinct CDR3 sequences, 14% seen once. Study outcomes and limitations: Authors proposed each seasonal influenza vaccination draws in few new T cells.

The receptor was derived from a middle-aged man who received an inactivated influenza vaccine. The specimen was PBMCs from blood, collected 14 to 15 days before vaccination.

The CDR3 bases are TGTGCCAGCAGTGAACTGAGACTAGCGGGGACTAGCACAGATACGCAGTATTTT. This codes for CASSELRLAGTSTDTQYF. The chain couples TRBV6-1 to TRBJ2-3; TRBD2 matches at 11 bases. Per germline, CDR1 MNHNS and CDR2 SASEGT. The trim removed 2 bases at V and 0 bases at J, leaving 7 bases unmatched. The CDR3 sequence is 18 residues long.